Listed below are T cell receptor beta chains from one sample, sequenced in a study of CD8+ T cells in alopecia areata. Measured with immunoSEQ multiplex PCR; TCRdb has only the in-frame clones, and not every one. The top ten hold approximately 2% of the sample, which has around 270,000 clones, more than 45% seen once. The sequences come from CD4+ T cells sorted from blood, collected at week 24, from a patient treated with tofacitinib. These receptors were obtained from a human donor with alopecia areata. The CDR3 runs from the conserved cysteine through the conserved F or W. A D gene is named only where the DNA matches it firmly. Size values are once, few and many counts, or a class for expanded clones, and some rows have none.

clone_size: .; j_call: TRBJ1-2; v_call: TRBV28; d_call: .; cdr3_aa: CASSFSGNYGYTF; cdr3_nt: TGTGCCAGCAGTTTCTCAGGGAACTATGGCTACACCTTC
clone_size: few; j_call: TRBJ2-1; v_call: TRBV5-4; d_call: .; cdr3_aa: CASSPMTNYNEQFF; cdr3_nt: TGTGCCAGCAGCCCGATGACAAACTACAATGAGCAGTTCTTC
clone_size: .; j_call: TRBJ1-6; v_call: TRBV30; d_call: TRBD1; cdr3_aa: CAWRRDRNSPLHF; cdr3_nt: TGTGCCTGGCGCAGGGACAGAAATTCACCCCTCCACTTT
clone_size: .; j_call: TRBJ2-2; v_call: TRBV5-1; d_call: .; cdr3_aa: CASSLVLGRGTGELFF; cdr3_nt: TGCGCCAGCAGCTTGGTGTTGGGCCGTGGCACCGGGGAGCTGTTTTTT
clone_size: .; j_call: TRBJ1-2; v_call: TRBV27; d_call: .; cdr3_aa: CASSSLFVGRYSYGYTF; cdr3_nt: TGTGCCAGCAGTTCTCTCTTCGTGGGGAGGTACAGCTATGGCTACACCTTC
clone_size: .; j_call: TRBJ2-5; v_call: TRBV7-7; d_call: TRBD1; cdr3_aa: CASSLGQQETQYF; cdr3_nt: TGTGCTAGCAGCTTGGGACAGCAAGAGACCCAGTACTTC
clone_size: .; j_call: TRBJ1-5; v_call: TRBV7-2; d_call: .; cdr3_aa: CASGLAGADQPQHF; cdr3_nt: TGTGCCAGCGGGTTGGCGGGGGCGGATCAGCCCCAGCATTTT
clone_size: once; j_call: TRBJ2-3; v_call: TRBV29-1; d_call: .; cdr3_aa: CSVEATGTPPDTQYF; cdr3_nt: TGCAGCGTGGAAGCGACAGGAACGCCGCCAGATACGCAGTATTTT
clone_size: .; j_call: TRBJ1-1; v_call: TRBV6-6; d_call: .; cdr3_aa: CASSYGGEAFF; cdr3_nt: TGTGCCAGCAGTTACGGAGGGGAAGCTTTCTTT
clone_size: few; j_call: TRBJ2-6; v_call: TRBV5-1; d_call: .; cdr3_aa: CASSPTYSGANVLTF; cdr3_nt: TGCGCCAGCAGCCCGACGTACTCTGGGGCCAACGTCCTGACTTTC
clone_size: .; j_call: TRBJ2-7; v_call: TRBV5-1; d_call: .; cdr3_aa: CASRSGTDSYEQYF; cdr3_nt: TGCGCCAGCAGGTCAGGGACCGATTCCTACGAGCAGTACTTC
clone_size: few; j_call: TRBJ2-1; v_call: TRBV7-2; d_call: .; cdr3_aa: CASSLRRGEYNEQFF; cdr3_nt: TGTGCCAGCAGCTTACGGCGGGGCGAGTACAATGAGCAGTTCTTC
clone_size: few; j_call: TRBJ2-2; v_call: TRBV30; d_call: .; cdr3_aa: CAWRRAVGAGELFF; cdr3_nt: TGTGCCTGGAGGAGGGCGGTGGGCGCCGGGGAGCTGTTTTTT
clone_size: few; j_call: TRBJ1-2; v_call: TRBV29-1; d_call: .; cdr3_aa: CTTSGAYGYTF; cdr3_nt: TGCACAACTTCAGGGGCATATGGCTACACCTTC
clone_size: .; j_call: TRBJ1-2; v_call: TRBV6-1; d_call: TRBD1; cdr3_aa: CASPAYGDRDYGYTF; cdr3_nt: TGTGCCAGCCCTGCCTATGGGGACAGGGACTATGGCTACACCTTC
clone_size: few; j_call: TRBJ2-5; v_call: TRBV7-6; d_call: .; cdr3_aa: CASSLRPAPVLQETQYF; cdr3_nt: TGTGCCAGCAGCTTAAGGCCCGCGCCAGTTTTACAAGAGACCCAGTACTTC
clone_size: .; j_call: TRBJ1-1; v_call: TRBV27; d_call: .; cdr3_aa: CASSLAGGNTEAFF; cdr3_nt: TGTGCCAGCAGTCTAGCAGGCGGCAACACTGAAGCTTTCTTT
clone_size: few; j_call: TRBJ1-1; v_call: TRBV5-4; d_call: .; cdr3_aa: CASSLRTEGANTEAFF; cdr3_nt: TGTGCCAGCAGCTTGCGGACAGAAGGAGCAAACACTGAAGCTTTCTTT
clone_size: .; j_call: TRBJ1-4; v_call: TRBV5-4; d_call: .; cdr3_aa: CASSVGQSATNEKLFF; cdr3_nt: TGTGCCAGCAGCGTCGGACAGAGTGCAACTAATGAAAAACTGTTTTTT
clone_size: .; j_call: TRBJ2-1; v_call: TRBV9; d_call: TRBD2; cdr3_aa: CASSVVSGGPNEQFF; cdr3_nt: TGTGCCAGCAGCGTAGTAAGCGGGGGACCAAATGAGCAGTTCTTC
clone_size: once; j_call: TRBJ1-1; v_call: TRBV18; d_call: .; cdr3_aa: CASSPRFGRGNTEAFF; cdr3_nt: TGTGCCAGCTCACCACGCTTCGGCCGGGGGAACACTGAAGCTTTCTTT
clone_size: .; j_call: TRBJ1-2; v_call: TRBV18; d_call: .; cdr3_aa: CASSPNALGYTF; cdr3_nt: TGTGCCAGCTCACCAAACGCGCTGGGCTACACCTTC
clone_size: few; j_call: TRBJ1-4; v_call: TRBV29-1; d_call: .; cdr3_aa: CSVGRGWDEKLFF; cdr3_nt: TGCAGCGTTGGCAGGGGCTGGGATGAAAAACTGTTTTTT
clone_size: .; j_call: TRBJ2-1; v_call: TRBV20-1; d_call: .; cdr3_aa: CSASLIDEQFF; cdr3_nt: TGCAGTGCTAGTCTAATCGATGAGCAGTTCTTC
clone_size: .; j_call: TRBJ1-2; v_call: TRBV6-1; d_call: .; cdr3_aa: CASSEEYRRGYTF; cdr3_nt: TGTGCCAGCAGTGAAGAATACCGAAGGGGCTACACCTTC
clone_size: .; j_call: TRBJ2-3; v_call: TRBV4-1; d_call: .; cdr3_aa: CASSQTFTDTQYF; cdr3_nt: TGCGCCAGCAGCCAAACCTTCACAGATACGCAGTATTTT
clone_size: few; j_call: TRBJ2-5; v_call: TRBV7-2; d_call: .; cdr3_aa: CASSLSRGGQYF; cdr3_nt: TGTGCCAGCAGCTTATCTAGGGGGGGCCAGTACTTC
clone_size: .; j_call: TRBJ1-4; v_call: TRBV5-1; d_call: TRBD1; cdr3_aa: CASSADRGSEKLFF; cdr3_nt: TGCGCCAGCAGCGCGGACAGGGGTAGTGAAAAACTGTTTTTT
clone_size: few; j_call: TRBJ2-6; v_call: TRBV10-3; d_call: TRBD1; cdr3_aa: CAISVGQGAEGANVLTF; cdr3_nt: TGTGCCATCAGTGTGGGACAGGGGGCGGAGGGGGCCAACGTCCTGACTTTC
clone_size: few; j_call: TRBJ1-5; v_call: TRBV19; d_call: TRBD1; cdr3_aa: CASSISGGDQPQHF; cdr3_nt: TGTGCCAGTAGTATCTCAGGGGGCGATCAGCCCCAGCATTTT
clone_size: .; j_call: TRBJ2-3; v_call: TRBV4-2; d_call: TRBD1; cdr3_aa: CASSEVDRGVDTQYF; cdr3_nt: TGTGCCAGCAGCGAGGTTGACAGGGGTGTAGATACGCAGTATTTT
clone_size: once; j_call: TRBJ2-3; v_call: TRBV30; d_call: TRBD2; cdr3_aa: CAWSVGGGSTDTQYF; cdr3_nt: TGTGCCTGGAGTGTAGGCGGGGGTAGCACAGATACGCAGTATTTT